A selection of T cell receptor beta chains follows, all from one sample in a study of blood T cell repertoires in COVID-19. Profiled with immunoSEQ multiplex PCR; TCRdb holds only in-frame clones, not every one. The sample carries around 54,000 clones, just over 90% recorded once. The source material was peripheral blood. These receptors all come from a woman between 40 and 50 years old with active COVID-19. CDR3s include the opening cysteine and the closing phenylalanine or tryptophan.

TRBV20-1,TRBJ2-7,CSASLFRTAQSYEQYF
TRBV28,TRBJ2-2,CASRRGTVYELFF
TRBV7-9,TRBJ1-1,CASSWTGSTEAFF
TRBV5-4,TRBJ2-2,CASSLPRGGGSSGELFF
TRBV6-7,TRBJ1-1,CASSYQDRGNTEAFF
TRBV7-3,TRBJ2-1,CASSARAGTSHNEQFF
TRBV30,TRBJ2-3,CAWSGQTPLTDTQYF
TRBV5-5,TRBJ1-5,CASSRDSINQPQHF
TRBV6-5,TRBJ2-7,CATSPSSSSYEQYF
TRBV7-9,TRBJ2-3,CASSLGTSGGPSTDTQYF
TRBV5-6,TRBJ2-7,CASSLPGGSGEQYF
TRBV5-1,TRBJ1-1,CASSPGTGGALSTEAFF
TRBV5-5,TRBJ1-1,CASSRWGRTEAFF
TRBV12-5,TRBJ1-2,CASGQTGLSNYGYTF
TRBV11-1,TRBJ1-2,CASSFGGPYGYTF
TRBV30,TRBJ2-7,CAWSAGRSYEQYF
TRBV2,TRBJ2-5,CASGWGAKETQYF
TRBV10-1,TRBJ2-6,CASSDGGTGANVLTF
TRBV5-6,TRBJ2-7,CASSFQGYSYEQYF
TRBV19,TRBJ2-5,CASSRDRVGQETQYF
TRBV21-1,TRBJ2-3,CASSKVPTGRNTDTQYF
TRBV5-6,TRBJ2-7,CASTKTSLGFYEQYF
TRBV19,TRBJ2-3,CASSTIGQGADTQYF
TRBV18,TRBJ2-6,CASVSQGAGANVLTF
TRBV6-2/TRBV6-3,TRBJ1-4,CASSSRSEKLFF
TRBV7-3,TRBJ2-3,CASSLRPGTSGETSSIGTDTQYF
TRBV7-2,TRBJ2-1,CASSVGLAVYNEQFF